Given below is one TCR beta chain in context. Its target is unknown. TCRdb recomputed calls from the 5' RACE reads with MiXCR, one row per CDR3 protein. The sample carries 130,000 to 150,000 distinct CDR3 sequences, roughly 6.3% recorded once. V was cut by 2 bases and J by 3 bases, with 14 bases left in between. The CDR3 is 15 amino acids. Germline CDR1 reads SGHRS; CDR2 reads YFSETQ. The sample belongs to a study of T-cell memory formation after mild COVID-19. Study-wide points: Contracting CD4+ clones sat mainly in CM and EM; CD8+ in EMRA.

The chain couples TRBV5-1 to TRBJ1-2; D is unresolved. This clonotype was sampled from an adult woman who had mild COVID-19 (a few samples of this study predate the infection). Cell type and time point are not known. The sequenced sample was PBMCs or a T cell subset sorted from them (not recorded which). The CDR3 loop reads CASSLLPSADYGYTF. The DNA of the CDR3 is TGCGCCAGCAGCTTACTACCGTCGGCGGACTATGGCTACACCTTC.